The table lists the clone carrying this T cell receptor (beta chain) with a few counts. Its matching antigen is unknown. The data originate from a study of human thymus T cells. General observations from the study: An apparent bias in V and J gene usage was seen in thymic and blood repertoires.

The method was immunoSEQ multiplex PCR; TCRdb's version includes in-frame clones alone and lacks a portion of them. The table lists about 50,000 clones, more than 85% of them singletons. The CDR3 extends over 13 amino acids. Germline values: CDR1 SGHTA, CDR2 FQGNSA. The germline V and J ends were trimmed by 3 bases and 4 bases, with 10 bases remaining between them. Genomic DNA was extracted from every available blood leukocyte. The clonotype originates from a girl less than two years old with a congenital heart defect but otherwise immunologically healthy. The chain combines TRBV7-2 with TRBJ2-7; tentatively, D is TRBD2 (5 bases). The sample taken for sequencing was blood. The CDR3 reads CASSLTILYEQYF. DNA of the CDR3: TGTGCCAGCAGCTTGACTATCTTATACGAGCAGTACTTC.